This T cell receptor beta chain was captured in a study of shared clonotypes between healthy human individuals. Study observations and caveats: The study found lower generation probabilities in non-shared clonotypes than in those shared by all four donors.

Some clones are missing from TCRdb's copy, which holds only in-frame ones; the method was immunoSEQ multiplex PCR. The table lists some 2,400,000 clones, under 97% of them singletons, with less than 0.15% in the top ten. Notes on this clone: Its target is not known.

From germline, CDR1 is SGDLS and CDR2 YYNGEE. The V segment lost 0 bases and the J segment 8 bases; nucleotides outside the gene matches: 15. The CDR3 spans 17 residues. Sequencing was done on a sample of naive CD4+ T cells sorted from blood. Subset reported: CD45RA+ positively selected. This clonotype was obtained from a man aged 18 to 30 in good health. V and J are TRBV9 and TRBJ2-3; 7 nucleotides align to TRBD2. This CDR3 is CASSVGPERGQRGTQYF. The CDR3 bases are TGTGCCAGCAGCGTAGGTCCCGAGCGGGGTCAACGGGGTACGCAGTATTTT.